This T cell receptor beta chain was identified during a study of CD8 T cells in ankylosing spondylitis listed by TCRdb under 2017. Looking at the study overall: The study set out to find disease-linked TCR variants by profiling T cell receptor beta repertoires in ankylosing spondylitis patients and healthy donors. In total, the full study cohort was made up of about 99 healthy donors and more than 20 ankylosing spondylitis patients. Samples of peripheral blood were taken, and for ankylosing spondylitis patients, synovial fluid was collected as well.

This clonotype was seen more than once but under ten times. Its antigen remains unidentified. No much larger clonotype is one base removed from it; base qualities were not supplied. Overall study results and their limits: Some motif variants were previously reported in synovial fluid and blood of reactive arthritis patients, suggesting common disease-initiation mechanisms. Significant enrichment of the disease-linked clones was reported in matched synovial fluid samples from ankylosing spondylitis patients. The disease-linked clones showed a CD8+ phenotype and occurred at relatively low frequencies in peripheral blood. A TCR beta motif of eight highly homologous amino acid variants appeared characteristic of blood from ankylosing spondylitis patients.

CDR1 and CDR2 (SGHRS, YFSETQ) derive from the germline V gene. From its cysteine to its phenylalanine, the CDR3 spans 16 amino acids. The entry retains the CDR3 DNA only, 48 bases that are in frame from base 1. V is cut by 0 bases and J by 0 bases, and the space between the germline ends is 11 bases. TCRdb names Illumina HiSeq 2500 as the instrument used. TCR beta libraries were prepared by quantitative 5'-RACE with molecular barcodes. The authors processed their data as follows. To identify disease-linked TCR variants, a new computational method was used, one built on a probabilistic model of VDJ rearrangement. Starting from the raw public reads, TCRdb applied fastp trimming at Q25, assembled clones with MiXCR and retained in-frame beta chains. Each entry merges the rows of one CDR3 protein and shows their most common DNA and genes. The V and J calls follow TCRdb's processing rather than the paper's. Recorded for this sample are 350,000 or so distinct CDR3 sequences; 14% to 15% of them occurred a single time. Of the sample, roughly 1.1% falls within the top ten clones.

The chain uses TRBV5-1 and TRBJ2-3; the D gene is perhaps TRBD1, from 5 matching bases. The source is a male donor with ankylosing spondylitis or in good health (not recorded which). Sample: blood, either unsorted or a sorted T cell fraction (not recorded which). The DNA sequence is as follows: TGCGCCAGCAGCTTGGAAGCGACAGCTAGCACAGATACGCAGTATTTT. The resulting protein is CASSLEATASTDTQYF. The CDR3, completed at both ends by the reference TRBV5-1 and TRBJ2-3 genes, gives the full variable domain KAGVTQTPRYLIKTRGQQVTLSCSPISGHRSVSWYQQTPGQGLQFLFEYFSETQRNKGNFPGRFSGRQFSNSRSEMNVSTLELGDSALYLCASSLEATASTDTQYFGPGTRLTVL.